This entry is about one T cell receptor beta chain. The source of the sample is a study of shared clonotypes between healthy human individuals. Only CD45RO-negative cells positively selected for CCR7 counted as naive CD8 cells, so terminally differentiated effector memory CD45RA+ cells were excluded. Generated by immunoSEQ multiplex PCR, the TCRdb table keeps only in-frame clones and is missing some. The sample includes under 2,000,000 clones, about 95% of them seen just once. In germline, CDR1 is SQVTM, CDR2 ANQGSEA. V lost 3 bases and J lost 3, with 16 bases in between. The CDR3 contains 15 residues.

Specimen: naive CD8+ T cells sorted from blood. This TCR was sampled from a man between 18 and 35 years old in good health. This chain links TRBV29-1 with TRBJ2-3, with D perhaps assigned TRBD1 or TRBD2 (5 bases each). CDR3 nucleotides: TGCAGCGTTGAGTCGGGGCAACGCGTTACAGATACGCAGTATTTT. It is translated as CSVESGQRVTDTQYF.